This T cell receptor (beta chain) comes out of a study of vaccination effects on CD4 cells after COVID-19. Whole-study findings and limits: Marked clonal contraction was seen in infection- and vaccine-induced clones late after vaccination.

Germline V gene lookup returns CDR1 LNHDA and CDR2 SQIVND (reference sequence). V shed 4 bases and J shed 7 bases, with 14 bases lying between them. The CDR3 sequence is 14 residues long. This clone appeared a few times. Antigen: not known. The ViraFEST assay expanded antigen-specific CD4+ T cells with viral peptide pools before sequencing. Following an approximately 11-day culture, CD4+ T cells were purified. Testing of the vaccine recipients showed negative nucleocapsid antibodies and no prior SARS-CoV-2 infection. Days 3 and 7 were when half the medium was replaced with IL-2 medium. The assay was immunoSEQ multiplex PCR, and TCRdb's table has in-frame clones only and misses some. The data show just under 75,000 clones, with 65% to 80% seen just once and about 3.2% held by the top ten.

The rearrangement joins TRBV19 to TRBJ1-5, with TRBD1 as a possible D gene (5 bases). The sequence was obtained from a human donor who received a COVID-19 vaccine. This material consisted of CD4+ T cells from PBMCs cultured with HCoV-NL63 spike peptides, taken before COVID-19 vaccination. CDR3 sequence (DNA): TGTGCCAGTAGTACAGTGGGGGTCAGGCAGCCCCAGCATTTT. Its translation: CASSTVGVRQPQHF.